This TCR beta chain was recorded in a study of shared clonotypes between healthy human individuals. Method: immunoSEQ multiplex PCR; TCRdb's copy keeps in-frame clones and lacks some. The table lists around 430,000 clones, around 75% of them singletons. The study used 83 million or so PBMCs per unsorted sample for genomic DNA. The CDR3 runs to 14 residues. V lost 6 bases, J lost 7 bases, and 9 bases stayed unmatched. Germline V gene sequence: CDR1 MDHEN, CDR2 SYDVKM. The chain links TRBV28 to TRBJ1-2; 9 bases line up with TRBD1. The TCR originated in a woman in her 40s in good health. Some clones in this sample may be carry-over from other donors' samples. Sequencing used PBMCs. CDR3 loop: CASSKTGGAGGYTF. In DNA form, the CDR3 reads TGTGCCAGCAGCAAAACAGGGGGCGCGGGTGGCTACACCTTC.